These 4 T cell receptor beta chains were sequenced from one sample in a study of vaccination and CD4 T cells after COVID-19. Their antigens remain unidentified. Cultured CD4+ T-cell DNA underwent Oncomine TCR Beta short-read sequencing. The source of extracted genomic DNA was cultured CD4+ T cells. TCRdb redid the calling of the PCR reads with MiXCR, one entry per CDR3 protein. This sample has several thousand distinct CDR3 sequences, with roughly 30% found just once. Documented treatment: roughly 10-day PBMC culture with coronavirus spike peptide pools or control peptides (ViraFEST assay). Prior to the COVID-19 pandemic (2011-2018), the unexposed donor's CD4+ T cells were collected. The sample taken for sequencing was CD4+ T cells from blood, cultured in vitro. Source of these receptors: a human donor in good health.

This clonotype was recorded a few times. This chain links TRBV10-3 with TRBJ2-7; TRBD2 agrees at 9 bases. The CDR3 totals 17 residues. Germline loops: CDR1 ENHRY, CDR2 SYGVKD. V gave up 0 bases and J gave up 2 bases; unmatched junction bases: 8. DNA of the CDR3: TGTGCCATCAGTGAGTCTCTTGGACTAGCGATAACCTACGAGCAGTACTTC. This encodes CAISESLGLAITYEQYF.

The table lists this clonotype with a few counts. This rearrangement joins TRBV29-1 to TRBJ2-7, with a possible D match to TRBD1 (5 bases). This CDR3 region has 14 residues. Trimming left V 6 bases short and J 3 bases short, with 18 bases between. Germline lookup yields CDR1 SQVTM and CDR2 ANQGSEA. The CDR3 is CSVRTQGGGYEQYF. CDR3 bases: TGCAGCGTGAGAACTCAGGGTGGTGGCTACGAGCAGTACTTC.

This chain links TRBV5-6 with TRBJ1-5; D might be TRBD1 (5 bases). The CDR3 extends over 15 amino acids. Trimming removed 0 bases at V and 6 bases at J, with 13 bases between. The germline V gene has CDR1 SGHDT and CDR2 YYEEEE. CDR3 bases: TGTGCCAGCAGCTTGGGGGGCTCTTTTGGTCAGCCCCAGCATTTT. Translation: CASSLGGSFGQPQHF.

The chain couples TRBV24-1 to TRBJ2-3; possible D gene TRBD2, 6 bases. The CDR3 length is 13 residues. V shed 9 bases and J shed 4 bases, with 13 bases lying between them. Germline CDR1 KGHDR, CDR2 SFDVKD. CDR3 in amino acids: CATGTASADTQYF. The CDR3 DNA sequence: TGTGCCACCGGGACGGCTAGCGCAGATACGCAGTATTTT.